Below are 18 T cell receptor beta chains sequenced from a single sample in a study of T cells in Graves' hyperthyroidism and ophthalmopathy. The investigators amplified TCR beta CDR3 regions from RNA transcripts. Using the HTBI primer set, a first-round RT-PCR was run on the TCR CDR3. TCRdb re-called the multiplex PCR reads through MiXCR, storing one row per CDR3 protein. Of hundreds of thousands of distinct CDR3 sequences in the sample, roughly 14% were seen once. Input material: blood. These receptors came from a man younger than 35 with Graves' ophthalmopathy.

This clonotype came up a few times. The rearrangement uses TRBV27 and TRBJ1-3, with 7 bases identical to TRBD1. Germline V gene lookup returns CDR1 MNHEY and CDR2 SMNVEV (reference sequence). The trim removed 10 bases at V and 5 bases at J, leaving 8 bases unmatched. The CDR3 is made up of 13 amino acids. The CDR3 DNA sequence: TGTGCCACCCACAGGGGCTTTAGAAACACCATATATTTT. It codes for CATHRGFRNTIYF.

For this clonotype: This may stem from a read error, because a much larger clone lies one nucleotide away. The V gene is TRBV12-3 or TRBV12-4, the J gene TRBJ2-5; 8 positions agree with TRBD1. J lost 4 bases, V lost 8 bases, and 12 bases had no gene match. The CDR3 length is 15 residues. This CDR3 reads CASGLRTGKSETQYF. In DNA form, the CDR3 reads TGTGCCAGCGGTCTTCGGACAGGGAAGTCAGAGACCCAGTACTTC.

Comments on this clonotype: A read error may produce the germline difference seen at one junction end. The chain links TRBV13 to TRBJ1-6, with D perhaps matching TRBD1 (5 bases). There are 14 residues in the CDR3. CDR1 is PRHDT, CDR2 FYEKMQ, per germline (reference sequence). The CDR3 region is CASRGETENSPLHF. The CDR3 nucleotides read TGCGCCAGCAGAGGGGAGACAGAAAATTCACCCCTCCACTTT.

This clonotype was seen many times. The genes are TRBV3-1 and TRBJ2-3, with 13 bases fitting TRBD2. Germline CDR1 is LGHDT and CDR2 is YNNKEL (reference sequence). V lost 1 base and J lost 2; bases outside the gene matches: 3. The CDR3 contains 17 residues. The CDR3 DNA follows: TGTGCCAGCAGCCAAGGACTAGCGGGGGGCTCCACAGATACGCAGTATTTT. Encoded protein: CASSQGLAGGSTDTQYF.

The chain is built from TRBV20-1 and TRBJ1-5; maybe TRBD1 (5 bases). The CDR3 spans 12 residues. The germline V and J ends were trimmed by 6 bases and 4 bases, with 10 bases remaining between them. Per germline, CDR1 DFQATT and CDR2 SNEGSKA (reference sequence). This CDR3 reads CSARGLNQPQHF. The CDR3 DNA reads as TGCAGTGCAAGGGGATTAAATCAGCCCCAGCATTTT.

To note about this clonotype: Being one base from a much bigger clone, this may be a read error. The chain has TRBV6-1 and TRBJ1-1, with no clear D. The CDR3 runs 13 residues. The V end lost 5 bases, the J end lost 3 bases, and 10 bases lay between the germline ends. Germline assignment: CDR1 MNHNS and CDR2 SASEGT. CDR3 bases: TGTGCCAGCAGTCACCGGTCGGACACTGAAGCTTTCTTT. Encoded protein: CASSHRSDTEAFF.

This clonotype was seen repeatedly, ten times or more. The rearrangement uses TRBV7-8 and TRBJ1-1, with 9 bases fitting TRBD1. CDR3 size: 14 residues. Germline CDR1 SGHVS, CDR2 FQNEAQ. J was trimmed by 4 bases and V by 6 bases; bases with no gene match: 6. CDR3 residues: CASRVQGASTEAFF. CDR3 in DNA: TGTGCCAGCAGAGTACAGGGGGCTTCCACTGAAGCTTTCTTT.

This clonotype has only a few counts. The V gene is TRBV7-9, the J gene TRBJ2-1; possible D gene TRBD2, 5 bases. CDR3 length equals 15 residues. Germline V gene lookup returns CDR1 SEHNR and CDR2 FQNEAQ (reference sequence). V was pared by 2 bases and J by 1 base, with 9 bases between. The CDR3 region has the DNA TGTGCCAGCAGCTTAAGAGGGAAGTCCTACAATGAGCAGTTCTTC. It specifies CASSLRGKSYNEQFF.

A remark on this clonotype: Without the conserved terminal phenylalanine or tryptophan, this CDR3 likely stems from a read error. This chain uses TRBV7-3 with TRBJ1-1; D possibly corresponds to TRBD1 (5 bases). Trimming took 4 bases from V and 4 from J, leaving 10 bases between them. The CDR3 is made up of 13 amino acids. Germline-derived CDR1 and CDR2 are SGHTA and FQGTGA. In DNA, the CDR3 is TGTGCCAGCAGCTGGGGGGACGGCACTGAAGCTTTCCTT. Protein sequence: CASSWGDGTEAFL.

This clonotype was seen ten or more times. V and J are TRBV2 and TRBJ2-1, with D possibly TRBD2 on 5 matching bases. Per the germline V gene, CDR1 is SNHLY and CDR2 is FYNNEI. V was pared by 6 bases and J by 13 bases, with 19 bases between. The CDR3 covers 13 residues. This chain's CDR3 is CASSPPGRTGQFF. Here the CDR3 DNA reads TGTGCCAGCAGCCCCCCCGGCAGGACGGGACAGTTCTTC. Filled out from reference TRBV2 and TRBJ2-1, the complete variable domain reads EPEVTQTPSHQVTQMGQEVILRCVPISNHLYFYWYRQILGQKVEFLVSFYNNEISEKSEIFDDQFSVERPDGSNFTLKIRSTKLEDSAMYFCASSPPGRTGQFFGPGTRLTVL.

Many counts were recorded for this clonotype. V gene TRBV10-3 combines with J gene TRBJ1-1; 7 nucleotides line up with TRBD1. Germline V gene sequence: CDR1 ENHRY, CDR2 SYGVKD. The length of the CDR3 is 15 residues. The ends lost 2 bases at V and 1 base at J; junction bases unmatched: 4. The CDR3 bases are TGTGCCATCAGTGAGCAACAGGGGAAGAACACTGAAGCTTTCTTT. Its protein product is CAISEQQGKNTEAFF.

This clonotype was seen repeatedly, ten times or more. The chain carries TRBV27 and TRBJ1-2; D may be TRBD1 (5 bases). This CDR3 region has 13 residues. The germline gives CDR1 MNHEY, CDR2 SMNVEV (reference sequence). V was shortened by 4 bases and J by 3 bases, with 9 bases between the two germline ends. CDR3 loop: CASSSQQDYGYTF. The CDR3 DNA follows: TGTGCCAGCAGTTCCCAACAGGACTATGGCTACACCTTC.

Only a few counts were recorded for this clonotype. For the CDR3, the DNA is TGTGCCAGTACCCTACGACAGGGGGAATACTTCGCAGATACGCAGTATTTT. It yields the protein CASTLRQGEYFADTQYF. The V and J genes are TRBV19 and TRBJ2-3; 9 nucleotides agree with TRBD1. This CDR3 comprises 17 residues. The V gene end was trimmed by 7 bases and the J gene end by 4 bases; junction bases not matched to a gene: 15. Per the germline V gene, CDR1 is LNHDA and CDR2 is SQIVND (reference sequence).

V is TRBV5-6 and J is TRBJ2-2; TRBD1 aligns across 7 bases. Germline CDR1 and CDR2: SGHDT and YYEEEE. The CDR3 covers 17 residues. Trimming cost V 4 bases and J 7 bases; bases outside gene matches: 16. CDR3 sequence: CASSAEPQGRLGGELFF. The DNA for the CDR3 is TGTGCCAGCAGCGCCGAGCCACAGGGGAGATTAGGCGGGGAGCTGTTTTTT.

Note on this clonotype: The junction does not match germline at one end; this may be a read error. The J gene is TRBJ2-7, the V gene TRBV11-2; TRBD2 matches at 9 bases. This CDR3 comprises 16 residues. The germline V gene has CDR1 SGHAT and CDR2 FQNNGV. CDR3 sequence (DNA): TGCGCCAGCAGCCCTTCGGGGGGACTAGCCCCTCTCGAGCAGTACTTC. Translation gives CASSPSGGLAPLEQYF.

The J gene is TRBJ1-5, the V gene TRBV10-3, with D possibly TRBD1 on 5 matching bases. Deletions cut 5 bases from V and 5 bases from J, with 13 bases between. CDR3 size: 14 residues. Per germline, CDR1 ENHRY and CDR2 SYGVKD. CDR3 in amino acids: CAISPGPADQPQHF. Here the CDR3 DNA reads TGTGCCATCAGTCCGGGACCGGCGGATCAGCCCCAGCATTTT.

Ten or more counts support this clonotype. This chain uses TRBV5-1 with TRBJ2-7; D unresolved. The CDR3 totals 12 residues. Trimming took 7 bases from V and 4 from J, leaving 12 bases between them. CDR1 is SGHRS, CDR2 YFSETQ, per germline. CDR3 amino acids: CASSRGDYEQYF. The DNA for the CDR3 is TGCGCCAGCTCCCGTGGGGATTACGAGCAGTACTTC.

There are many counts of this clonotype. This chain links TRBV3-1 with TRBJ1-1; the D gene is possibly TRBD1 (6 bases). CDR3 length: 14 residues. The germline CDR1 and CDR2 sequences are LGHDT and YNNKEL (reference sequence). The V end lost 1 base, the J end lost 3 bases, and 9 bases lay between the germline ends. The CDR3, as DNA: TGTGCCAGCAGCCAAGTCTCAGGGGACACTGAAGCTTTCTTT. It codes for CASSQVSGDTEAFF. The full variable domain, in which reference TRBV3-1 and TRBJ1-1 provide the parts outside the CDR3, is DTAVSQTPKYLVTQMGNDKSIKCEQNLGHDTMYWYKQDSKKFLKIMFSYNNKELIINETVPNRFSPKSPDKAHLNLHINSLELGDSAVYFCASSQVSGDTEAFFGQGTRLTVV.